Sequencing of this T cell receptor (beta chain) was carried out in a study of T cell responses to AZD1222 COVID-19 vaccine. The wider study: Pooled together were second doses at about 4 or about 12 weeks.

Trimming took 4 bases from V and 2 from J; bases not matched to a gene: 6. CDR3 length equals 17 residues. Method: immunoSEQ multiplex PCR; TCRdb's copy keeps in-frame clones and lacks some. The data contain 70,000 or so clones, around 88% of them singletons. In regard to this clone: Antigen unknown.

Points from the study as a whole: Once two AZD1222 doses were given, Spike-specific TCR breadth and depth went up. Reportedly, close to half of spike-specific TCRs are directed against unmutated variant regions.

The chain recombines TRBV23-1 with TRBJ2-6, with 9 bases identical to TRBD1. TRBV23-1 is labeled an ORF, and its function is uncertain. This specimen was peripheral blood, taken on day 0 of AZD1222 vaccination. The clonotype was recovered from an adult in good health. The DNA for the CDR3 is TGCGCCAGCAGTCGGGGACAGGGATCGGCTGGGGCCAACGTCCTGACTTTC. Amino acids: CASSRGQGSAGANVLTF.